These 31 T cell receptor beta chains were sequenced from one sample in a study of blood T cell repertoires in COVID-19. Here immunoSEQ multiplex PCR was the method, and the copy in TCRdb shows in-frame clones only, minus some. Found here are roughly 80,000 clones, roughly 90% of them singletons; the top ten hold about 9%. Sample: peripheral blood. The source of these receptors is a human donor in a cohort sampled during active COVID-19.

The chain has TRBV15 and TRBJ2-3; a weak D match, TRBD1 (5 bases). V dropped 0 bases and J dropped 4 bases, with 11 bases sitting between them. The CDR3 extends over 15 amino acids. Germline lookup yields CDR1 LNHNV and CDR2 YYDKDF (reference sequence). The CDR3 coding sequence is TGTGCCACCAGCAGAGATCTAGGGGCGGCAGATACGCAGTATTTT. Protein: CATSRDLGAADTQYF.

The V gene is TRBV11-1, the J gene TRBJ1-1; TRBD1 agrees at 8 bases. V trimming: 0 bases; J trimming: 3 bases; junction bases outside the gene matches: 0. This CDR3 is built from 14 residues. From germline, CDR1 is SGHAT and CDR2 FQDESV (reference sequence). CDR3 sequence reads: CASSLAQGDTEAFF. CDR3 bases: TGTGCCAGCAGCTTAGCACAGGGGGACACTGAAGCTTTCTTT.

This chain uses TRBV15 with TRBJ2-7; 8 nucleotides agree with TRBD1. The CDR3 has 13 amino acids. Germline loops: CDR1 LNHNV, CDR2 YYDKDF (reference sequence). The ends lost 8 bases at V and 3 bases at J; junction bases unmatched: 6. The CDR3 DNA reads TGTGCCACCTCGACAGGGGAGTACTACGAGCAGTACTTC. It encodes CATSTGEYYEQYF.

The chain has TRBV21-1 and TRBJ2-3; the D call of TRBD1 is as the table states it, not checked on the DNA. TRBV21-1 is listed as a pseudogene. CDR3 length: 15 amino acids. CDR3 amino acids: CASSGGDRGTDTQYF. CDR3 nucleotide sequence: TGTGCCAGCTCGGGGGGGGACAGGGGCACAGATACGCAGTATTTT.

The chain has TRBV19 and TRBJ1-4, with D hard to call. Germline V gene data show CDR1 as LNHDA and CDR2 as SQIVND (reference sequence). This CDR3 has 16 residues. The germline V and J ends were trimmed by 1 base and 2 bases, with 11 bases remaining between them. CDR3 DNA: TGTGCCAGTAGTATAGGCCCGCGAGGGACTAATGAAAAACTGTTTTTT. This gives the protein CASSIGPRGTNEKLFF.

This clone was detected only once. V gene TRBV7-3 combines with J gene TRBJ1-1, with unresolved D. The CDR3 is 15 amino acids. V dropped 0 bases and J dropped 1 base, with 9 bases sitting between them. Germline values: CDR1 SGHTA, CDR2 FQGTGA. This chain's CDR3 is CASSLTDTENTEAFF. Written as DNA, the CDR3 is TGTGCCAGCAGCTTAACCGATACAGAGAACACTGAAGCTTTCTTT.

The V and J genes are TRBV3-1 (or the pseudogene TRBV3-2) and TRBJ2-3; D call uncertain. V was clipped by 2 bases and J by 5 bases, with 17 bases between them. Germline V lookup: CDR1 LGHDT, CDR2 YNNKEL (reference sequence). There are 16 residues in the CDR3. The CDR3 coding sequence is TGTGCCAGCAGCCAACCCTATAGCTCTTTGGGAGATACGCAGTATTTT. Protein: CASSQPYSSLGDTQYF.

This clone was found a few times. V and J are TRBV7-8 and TRBJ2-5, with 7 bases lining up with TRBD1. This CDR3 region has 15 residues. V trimming: 6 bases; J trimming: 1 base; junction bases outside the gene matches: 8. Germline lookup yields CDR1 SGHVS and CDR2 FQNEAQ. CDR3 region: CASSFTQGIQETQYF. DNA for the CDR3: TGTGCCAGCAGTTTTACACAGGGGATCCAAGAGACCCAGTACTTC.

The chain links TRBV6-2 or TRBV6-3 to TRBJ2-1; TRBD2 matches 8 bases. This CDR3 has 16 amino acids. Germline loops: CDR1 MNHEY, CDR2 SVGEGT. J was trimmed by 7 bases and V by 2 bases; bases with no gene match: 10. CDR3 coding DNA: TGTGCCAGCAGTTACGGTCTCGGGAGGGCTAAAAATGAGCAGTTCTTC. Encoded protein: CASSYGLGRAKNEQFF.

This chain uses TRBV28 with TRBJ2-5, with D unclear. CDR1 MDHEN and CDR2 SYDVKM come from the germline V gene. With 6 bases removed from V and 0 bases from J, the gap between germline ends came to 8 bases. This CDR3 has 13 residues. The CDR3 sequence is CASRSTNQETQYF. CDR3 coding DNA: TGTGCCAGCAGATCTACGAACCAAGAGACCCAGTACTTC.

Comments on this clone: The junction departs from the called germline gene at one end, perhaps through a read error. V and J are TRBV7-7 and TRBJ2-3; tentative D call: TRBD2 (5 bases). CDR3 size: 15 residues. CDR1 is SSHAT and CDR2 is FNYEAQ in the germline V gene (reference sequence). CDR3 sequence: CASSRYPPGTDTQYF. CDR3 DNA sequence: TGTGCTAGCAGCCGATATCCCCCGGGAACAGATACGCAGTATTTT.

This chain's CDR3 is CASSKGPGQGEETQYF. The DNA of the CDR3 is TGCGCCAGCAGCAAAGGCCCGGGACAGGGTGAAGAGACCCAGTACTTC. This chain joins TRBV5-1 and TRBJ2-5, with 9 bases fitting TRBD1. Germline values: CDR1 SGHRS, CDR2 YFSETQ. Trimming at V came to 4 bases and at J to 3 bases, leaving 10 bases not matched to a gene. This CDR3 is 16 amino acids long.

This clone was recorded only once. This chain links TRBV11-3 with TRBJ1-1; possible D gene TRBD1, 6 bases. CDR1 and CDR2 (germline): SGHNT, YENEEA. There are 16 residues in the CDR3. V lost 7 bases to trimming and J lost 0 bases, with 18 bases between them. The CDR3 region has the DNA TGTGCCAGCATAAGTTTGGACAGTGCTATGAACACTGAAGCTTTCTTT. This translates into CASISLDSAMNTEAFF.

The rearrangement joins TRBV25-1 to TRBJ2-1; TRBD1 matches 8 bases. V lost 4 bases, J lost 12 bases, and 17 bases stayed unmatched. Germline-derived CDR1 and CDR2 are MGHDK and SYGVNS. This CDR3 spans 16 amino acids. The CDR3 nucleotides read TGTGCCAGCAGTGGGGGGACAGGCCGAGCGTGGGGCGGGCAGTTCTTC. This gives the protein CASSGGTGRAWGGQFF.

The chain uses TRBV5-6 and TRBJ2-2; 10 nucleotides match TRBD2. Germline CDR1 is SGHDT and CDR2 is YYEEEE. V was pared by 3 bases and J by 1 base, with 3 bases of the junction left unmatched. CDR3 size: 16 residues. The CDR3 reads CASSYWTSGNTGELFF. CDR3 bases: TGTGCCAGCAGCTACTGGACTAGCGGGAACACCGGGGAGCTGTTTTTT.

This sequence joins TRBV6-5 and TRBJ2-3, with D unresolved. Germline CDR1 reads MNHEY; CDR2 reads SVGAGI. There are 12 residues in the CDR3. The V and J ends lost 5 bases and 6 bases respectively, with 9 bases between them. CDR3 DNA: TGTGCCAGCAGTCTTCTCGGGGATACGCAGTATTTT. This gives the protein CASSLLGDTQYF.

This clone was seen once. J is TRBJ1-6 and V is TRBV21-1; TRBD1 is the table's D call, not checked against the DNA. TRBV21-1 is marked as a pseudogene. The CDR3 length is 17 residues. The CDR3 coding sequence is TGTGCCAGCAGCAAGCCAGGGGTAGTTTCCTATAATTCACCCCTCCACTTT. Translation: CASSKPGVVSYNSPLHF.

The V call is TRBV11-2, the J call TRBJ1-3; no firm D call. Germline V lookup: CDR1 SGHAT, CDR2 FQNNGV. The CDR3 is 16 residues long. V gave up 5 bases and J gave up 0 bases, with 14 bases separating them. The CDR3 loop is CASSTPGVLSGNTIYF. The CDR3 DNA reads as TGTGCCAGCAGCACTCCAGGTGTTCTCTCTGGAAACACCATATATTTT. The full variable domain, completed using reference TRBV11-2 and TRBJ1-3, is EAGVAQSPRYKIIEKRQSVAFWCNPISGHATLYWYQQILGQGPKLLIQFQNNGVVDDSQLPKDRFSAERLKGVDSTLKIQPAKLEDSAVYLCASSTPGVLSGNTIYFGEGSWLTVV.

The CDR3 here is CASSPSLPERNTQYF. For the CDR3, the DNA is TGTGCCAGCAGCCCCTCCCTCCCGGAGAGGAATACGCAGTATTTT. The genes are TRBV5-4 and TRBJ2-3; no firm D call. Trimming pared 4 bases from V and 7 bases from J, leaving 19 bases between. In germline, CDR1 is SGHNT, CDR2 YYREEE (reference sequence). The CDR3 is 15 amino acids.

The J gene is TRBJ2-2, the V gene TRBV7-2; D is possibly TRBD1 (5 bases). Trimming removed 5 bases from V and 8 bases from J, with 15 bases in between. The length of the CDR3 is 14 residues. Per germline, CDR1 SGHTA and CDR2 FQGNSA. The DNA for the CDR3 is TGTGCCAGCAGCCAGGGCTACATCCCTGGGGAGCTGTTTTTT. Translating gives CASSQGYIPGELFF.

The chain has TRBV7-3 and TRBJ2-7; 9 bases align to TRBD2. Germline V CDR1 and CDR2: SGHTA, FQGTGA. The CDR3 runs 15 residues. Germline trimming cut 10 bases from V and 2 bases from J; bases unmatched to any gene: 12. The CDR3 nucleotides are TGTGCCAACCCGGCGCACGGCGGGGGGGCCTACGAGCAGTACTTC. It translates to CANPAHGGGAYEQYF.

This chain joins TRBV28 and TRBJ2-7; D is uncertain. Germline V CDR1 and CDR2: MDHEN, SYDVKM. V was shortened by 5 bases and J by 4 bases, with 15 bases between the two germline ends. The length of the CDR3 is 14 residues. The CDR3 region has the DNA TGTGCCAGCAGTCCATCCCACGGTTATTACGAGCAGTACTTC. Translating it yields CASSPSHGYYEQYF.

J is TRBJ1-4 and V is TRBV19, with D maybe TRBD1 (6 bases). The CDR3 is 15 residues long. Between the trimmed V and J ends, which lost 3 bases and 5 bases, there was a span of 13 bases. Germline values: CDR1 LNHDA, CDR2 SQIVND (reference sequence). The CDR3 sequence is CASSIPTGLNEKLFF. In DNA form, the CDR3 reads TGTGCCAGTAGTATCCCGACAGGCCTAAATGAAAAACTGTTTTTT. The whole variable domain, filled in from reference TRBV19 and TRBJ1-4, reads DGGITQSPKYLFRKEGQNVTLSCEQNLNHDAMYWYRQDPGQGLRLIYYSQIVNDFQKGDIAEGYSVSREKKESFPLTVTSAQKNPTAFYLCASSIPTGLNEKLFFGSGTQLSVL.

This clone was recorded once. CDR3 nucleotide sequence: TGTGCCAGCAGCACCCGGGACACCGACACAGATACGCAGTATTTT. Residues: CASSTRDTDTDTQYF. The J gene is TRBJ2-3, the V gene TRBV21-1; no DNA check was done on the table's D call, TRBD1. TRBV21-1 is reported as a pseudogene. The CDR3 extends over 15 amino acids.

The V and J genes are TRBV28 and TRBJ1-2, with D unresolved. Germline V lookup: CDR1 MDHEN, CDR2 SYDVKM. This CDR3 has 13 residues. Between the trimmed V and J ends, which lost 4 bases and 4 bases, there was a span of 10 bases. The CDR3 coding sequence is TGTGCCAGCAGTTCGGCGGGGAGCTATGGCTACACCTTC. Translation: CASSSAGSYGYTF.

This clone was seen only a few times. V and J are TRBV10-3 and TRBJ1-5, with a possible D match to TRBD1 (5 bases). Germline V CDR1 and CDR2: ENHRY, SYGVKD. Deletions cut 4 bases from V and 0 bases from J, with 10 bases between. This CDR3 has 15 amino acids. In DNA, the CDR3 is TGTGCCATCAGTGGGGGCGCGGATAGCAATCAGCCCCAGCATTTT. This gives the protein CAISGGADSNQPQHF.

The chain has TRBV3-1 (or the pseudogene TRBV3-2) and TRBJ2-3; 8 bases agree with TRBD2. CDR3 length: 17 amino acids. V gave up 1 base and J gave up 2 bases; unmatched junction bases: 8. Germline assignment: CDR1 LGHDT and CDR2 YNNKEL (reference sequence). The CDR3 sequence: CASSQALVAGFTDTQYF. The CDR3, as DNA: TGTGCCAGCAGCCAAGCCCTAGTAGCGGGGTTCACAGATACGCAGTATTTT.

This sequence joins TRBV6-5 and TRBJ2-7, with TRBD1 matching over 7 bases. V was clipped by 6 bases and J by 0 bases; unmatched bases: 5. The CDR3 covers 14 residues. Germline loops: CDR1 MNHEY, CDR2 SVGAGI. CDR3 region: CASSSRDSSYEQYF. CDR3 bases: TGTGCCAGCAGCTCCCGGGACAGCTCCTACGAGCAGTACTTC.

This chain's CDR3 is CASSQTGQWGNTEAFF. As DNA, the CDR3 is TGTGCCAGCAGCCAAACGGGACAGTGGGGGAACACTGAAGCTTTCTTT. The chain joins TRBV7-9 to TRBJ1-1; 7 bases line up with TRBD1. The CDR3 is 16 amino acids. J was trimmed by 1 base and V by 5 bases; bases with no gene match: 10. CDR1 SEHNR and CDR2 FQNEAQ come from the germline V gene (reference sequence).

The chain combines TRBV7-2 with TRBJ2-3, with TRBD2 as a possible D gene (6 bases). Germline CDR1 is SGHTA and CDR2 is FQGNSA. The CDR3 covers 16 residues. V was cut by 2 bases and J by 2 bases, with 14 bases left in between. CDR3 nucleotides: TGTGCCAGCAGCTTATATCAGGGACTGCTCACAGATACGCAGTATTTT. Protein product: CASSLYQGLLTDTQYF. The full variable domain, completed using reference TRBV7-2 and TRBJ2-3, is GAGVSQSPSNKVTEKGKDVELRCDPISGHTALYWYRQSLGQGLEFLIYFQGNSAPDKSGLPSDRFSAERTGGSVSTLTIQRTQQEDSAVYLCASSLYQGLLTDTQYFGPGTRLTVL.

The rearrangement joins TRBV9 to TRBJ2-1, with 8 bases identical to TRBD1. The CDR3 loop spans 15 amino acids. Trimming took 2 bases from V and 4 from J; bases not matched to a gene: 5. Looked up from germline, CDR1 is SGDLS and CDR2 is YYNGEE. In nucleotides, the CDR3 is TGTGCCAGCAGCGTTGGACAGGGACCATACAATGAGCAGTTCTTC. This gives the protein CASSVGQGPYNEQFF. Based on the CDR3 plus reference TRBV9 and TRBJ2-1, the full variable domain is DSGVTQTPKHLITATGQRVTLRCSPRSGDLSVYWYQQSLDQGLQFLIQYYNGEERAKGNILERFSAQQFPDLHSELNLSSLELGDSALYFCASSVGQGPYNEQFFGPGTRLTVL.